This TCR beta chain was profiled in a study of control samples from healthy donors and cancer patients. TCRdb's table, derived via immunoSEQ multiplex PCR, lists solely in-frame clones and lacks some. The sample contains almost 90,000 clones, roughly 84% of which appear only once. Trimming shortened V by 3 bases and J by 4 bases, and 17 bases separated the two germline ends. Germline V gene lookup returns CDR1 GTSNPN and CDR2 SVGIG (reference sequence). The CDR3 spans 15 residues. The chain joins TRBV30 to TRBJ2-3; maybe TRBD1 (6 bases). This TCR derives from a woman aged 40 to 49 in good health. The sequencing input was blood. CDR3 in DNA: TGTGCCTGGAGCAGAAAACAGGGAGAGCCAGATACGCAGTATTTT. Protein sequence: CAWSRKQGEPDTQYF.